Listed below are T cell receptor beta chains from one sample, sequenced in a study of cytomegalovirus exposure and HLA in healthy donors. Sequencing used immunoSEQ multiplex PCR; TCRdb keeps in-frame clones, though not all of them. The sample holds 100,000 to 150,000 clones, over 75% seen once. The sample taken for sequencing was PBMCs. The source is a male donor in good health and CMV-seropositive. Both conserved end residues are part of each CDR3. Fields, in order: CDR3 protein, V gene, CDR3 length, J gene.

CDR3: CSVVSGEGYTF; V: TRBV29-1; length: 11; J: TRBJ1-2
CDR3: CASSYLPGQGLIGGHGYTF; V: TRBV7-8; length: 19; J: TRBJ1-2
CDR3: CASGGRDRLNYGYTF; V: TRBV19; length: 15; J: TRBJ1-2
CDR3: CAIGDGLAGGDYNEQFF; V: TRBV10-3; length: 17; J: TRBJ2-1
CDR3: CASGDGGKPNQPQHF; V: TRBV25-1; length: 15; J: TRBJ1-5
CDR3: CASTMRVSNQPQHF; V: TRBV19; length: 14; J: TRBJ1-5
CDR3: CASSLRTSGWDEQYF; V: TRBV5-4; length: 15; J: TRBJ2-7
CDR3: CASSQVKGPLDTQYF; V: TRBV4-1; length: 15; J: TRBJ2-3
CDR3: CASSLSASGLGNGEAFF; V: TRBV27; length: 17; J: TRBJ1-1
CDR3: CASSLESSYNEQFF; V: TRBV7-9; length: 14; J: TRBJ2-1
CDR3: CASSYYGGVQDTQYF; V: TRBV6-5; length: 15; J: TRBJ2-3
CDR3: CASSFTSHEQYF; V: TRBV28; length: 12; J: -
CDR3: CASSVMTSGSPDTQYF; V: TRBV6-1; length: 16; J: TRBJ2-3
CDR3: CASSAGGVRNTEAFF; V: TRBV5-4; length: 15; J: TRBJ1-1
CDR3: CASSSGLYEQYF; V: TRBV13; length: 12; J: TRBJ2-7
CDR3: CASSLYRRNEKLFF; V: TRBV28; length: 14; J: TRBJ1-4
CDR3: CASSQPSGGEDTQYF; V: TRBV28; length: 15; J: TRBJ2-3
CDR3: CASSWGTSGLAKNSQYF; V: TRBV5-1; length: 17; J: TRBJ2-4
CDR3: CASSDTGTSGTDTQYF; V: TRBV5-6; length: 16; J: TRBJ2-3
CDR3: CASSLVGAGQGPDTQYF; V: TRBV11-2; length: 17; J: TRBJ2-3